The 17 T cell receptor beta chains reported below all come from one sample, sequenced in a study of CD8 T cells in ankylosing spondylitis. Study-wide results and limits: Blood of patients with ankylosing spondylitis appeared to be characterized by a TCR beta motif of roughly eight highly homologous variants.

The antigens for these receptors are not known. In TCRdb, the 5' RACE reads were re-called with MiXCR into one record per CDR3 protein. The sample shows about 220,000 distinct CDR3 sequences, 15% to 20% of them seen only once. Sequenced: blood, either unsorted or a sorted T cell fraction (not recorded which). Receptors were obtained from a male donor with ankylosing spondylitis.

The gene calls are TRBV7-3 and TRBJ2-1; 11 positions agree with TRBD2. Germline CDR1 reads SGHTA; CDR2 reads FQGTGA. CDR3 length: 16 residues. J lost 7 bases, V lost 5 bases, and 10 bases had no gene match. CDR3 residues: CASSPRLAGLFNEQFF. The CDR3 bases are TGTGCCAGCAGCCCCAGACTAGCGGGACTGTTTAATGAGCAGTTCTTC.

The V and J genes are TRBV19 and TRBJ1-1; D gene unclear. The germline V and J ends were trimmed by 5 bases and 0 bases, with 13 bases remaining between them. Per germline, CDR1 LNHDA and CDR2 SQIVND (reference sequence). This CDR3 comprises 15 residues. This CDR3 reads CASSFDPLMNTEAFF. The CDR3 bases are TGTGCCAGTAGTTTCGATCCCCTAATGAACACTGAAGCTTTCTTT.

The chain's CDR3 is CGSETGYGYTF. CDR3 nucleotides: TGTGGCAGTGAGACAGGGTATGGCTACACCTTC. This chain links TRBV25-1 with TRBJ1-2; 7 nucleotides agree with TRBD1. This CDR3 spans 11 amino acids. Germline lookup yields CDR1 MGHDK and CDR2 SYGVNS.

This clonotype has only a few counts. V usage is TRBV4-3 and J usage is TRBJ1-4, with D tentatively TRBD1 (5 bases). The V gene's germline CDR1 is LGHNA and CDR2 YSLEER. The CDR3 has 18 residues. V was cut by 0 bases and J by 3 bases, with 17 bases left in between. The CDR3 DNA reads TGCGCCAGCAGCCAAGAGCGACTTCAGGGTCGGGCTAATGAAAAACTGTTTTTT. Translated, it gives CASSQERLQGRANEKLFF.

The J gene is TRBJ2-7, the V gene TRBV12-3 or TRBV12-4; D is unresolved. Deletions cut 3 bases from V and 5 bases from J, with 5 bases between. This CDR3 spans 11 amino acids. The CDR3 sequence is CASSFQDEQYF. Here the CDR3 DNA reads TGTGCCAGCAGTTTCCAGGACGAGCAGTACTTC.

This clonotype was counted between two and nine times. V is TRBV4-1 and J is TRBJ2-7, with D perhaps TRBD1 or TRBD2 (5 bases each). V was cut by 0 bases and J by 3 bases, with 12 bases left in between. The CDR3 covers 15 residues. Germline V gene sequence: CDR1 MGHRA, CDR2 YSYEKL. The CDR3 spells CASSQEGRKSYEQYF. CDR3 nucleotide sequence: TGCGCCAGCAGCCAAGAGGGACGGAAAAGCTACGAGCAGTACTTC.

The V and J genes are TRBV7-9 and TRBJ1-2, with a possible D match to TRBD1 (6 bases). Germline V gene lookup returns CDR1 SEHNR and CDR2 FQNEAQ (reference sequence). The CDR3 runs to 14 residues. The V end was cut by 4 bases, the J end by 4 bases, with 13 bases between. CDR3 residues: CASSSQGPGYGYTF. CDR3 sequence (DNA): TGTGCCAGCAGCTCACAGGGACCCGGCTATGGCTACACCTTC.

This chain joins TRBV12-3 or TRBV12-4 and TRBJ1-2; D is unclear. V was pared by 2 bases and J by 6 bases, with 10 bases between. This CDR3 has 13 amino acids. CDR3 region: CASSLSRDHGYTF. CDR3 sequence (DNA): TGTGCCAGCAGTTTATCTAGGGATCATGGCTACACCTTC.

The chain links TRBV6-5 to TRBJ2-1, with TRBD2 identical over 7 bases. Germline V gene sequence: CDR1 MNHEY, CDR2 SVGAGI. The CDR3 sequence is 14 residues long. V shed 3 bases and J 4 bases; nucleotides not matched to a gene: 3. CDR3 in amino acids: CASSYLAEYNEQFF. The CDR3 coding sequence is TGTGCCAGCAGTTATCTAGCGGAGTACAATGAGCAGTTCTTC.

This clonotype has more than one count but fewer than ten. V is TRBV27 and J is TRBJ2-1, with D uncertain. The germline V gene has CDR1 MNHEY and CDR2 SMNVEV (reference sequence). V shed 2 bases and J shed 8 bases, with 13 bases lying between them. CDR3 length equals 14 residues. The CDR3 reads CASSLNVAGDEQFF. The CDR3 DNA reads TGTGCCAGCAGTTTAAACGTAGCTGGTGATGAGCAGTTCTTC.

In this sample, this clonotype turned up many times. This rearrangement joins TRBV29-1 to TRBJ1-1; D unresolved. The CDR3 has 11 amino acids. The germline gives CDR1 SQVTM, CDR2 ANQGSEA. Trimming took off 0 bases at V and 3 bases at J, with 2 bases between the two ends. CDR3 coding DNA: TGCAGCGTTGAAGAGTACACTGAAGCTTTCTTT. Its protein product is CSVEEYTEAFF.

This chain's CDR3 is CASSALAGAFPDTQYF. As DNA, the CDR3 is TGTGCCAGCAGTGCCCTAGCGGGGGCATTCCCAGATACGCAGTATTTT. The chain couples TRBV12-3 or TRBV12-4 to TRBJ2-3; 10 positions match TRBD2. J was trimmed by 4 bases and V by 5 bases; bases with no gene match: 9. The CDR3 is made up of 16 amino acids.

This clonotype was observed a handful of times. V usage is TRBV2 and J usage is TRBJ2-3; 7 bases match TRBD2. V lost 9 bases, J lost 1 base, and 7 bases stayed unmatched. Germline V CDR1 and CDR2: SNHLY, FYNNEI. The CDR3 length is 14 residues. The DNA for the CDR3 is TGTGCCAGGCAACCTCGGGGGGGCACAGATACGCAGTATTTT. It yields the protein CARQPRGGTDTQYF.

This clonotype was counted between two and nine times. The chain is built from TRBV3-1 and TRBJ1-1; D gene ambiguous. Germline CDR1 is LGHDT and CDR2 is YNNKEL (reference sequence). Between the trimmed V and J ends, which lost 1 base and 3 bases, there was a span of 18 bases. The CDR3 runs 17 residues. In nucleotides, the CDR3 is TGTGCCAGCAGCCAAGTTGCTGCGTGGGAAGGTCACACTGAAGCTTTCTTT. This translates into CASSQVAAWEGHTEAFF.

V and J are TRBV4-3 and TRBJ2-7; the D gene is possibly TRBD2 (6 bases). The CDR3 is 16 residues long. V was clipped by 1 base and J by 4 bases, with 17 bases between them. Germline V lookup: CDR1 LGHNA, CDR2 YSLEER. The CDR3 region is CASSQGAVGLPYEQYF. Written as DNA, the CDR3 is TGCGCCAGCAGCCAAGGGGCCGTCGGACTACCATACGAGCAGTACTTC.

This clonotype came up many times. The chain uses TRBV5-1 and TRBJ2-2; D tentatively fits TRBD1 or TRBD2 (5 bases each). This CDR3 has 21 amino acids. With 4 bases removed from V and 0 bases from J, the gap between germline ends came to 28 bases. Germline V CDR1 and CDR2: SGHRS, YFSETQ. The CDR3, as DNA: TGCGCCAGCAGCGGCGCGAAGGGTAGGGGACCCGATTATTCGAACACCGGGGAGCTGTTTTTT. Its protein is CASSGAKGRGPDYSNTGELFF.

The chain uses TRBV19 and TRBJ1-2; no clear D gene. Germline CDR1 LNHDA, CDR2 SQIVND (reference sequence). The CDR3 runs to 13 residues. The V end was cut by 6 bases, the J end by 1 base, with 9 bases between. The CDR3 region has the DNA TGTGCCAGTAGGTCCGGGAATAACTATGGCTACACCTTC. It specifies CASRSGNNYGYTF.